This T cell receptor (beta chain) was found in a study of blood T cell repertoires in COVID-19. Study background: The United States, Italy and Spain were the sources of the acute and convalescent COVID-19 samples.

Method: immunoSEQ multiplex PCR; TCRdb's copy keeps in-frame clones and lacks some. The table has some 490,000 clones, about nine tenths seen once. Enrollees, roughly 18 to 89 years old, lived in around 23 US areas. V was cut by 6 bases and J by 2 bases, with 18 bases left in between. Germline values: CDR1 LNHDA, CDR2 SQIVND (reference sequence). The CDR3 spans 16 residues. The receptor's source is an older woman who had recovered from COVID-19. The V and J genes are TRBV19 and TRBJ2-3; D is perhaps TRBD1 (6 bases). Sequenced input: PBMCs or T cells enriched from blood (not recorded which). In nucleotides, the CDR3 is TGTGCCAGTAGGGAGACAGGAGCTGAAAACACAGATACGCAGTATTTT. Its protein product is CASRETGAENTDTQYF. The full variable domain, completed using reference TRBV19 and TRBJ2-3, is DGGITQSPKYLFRKEGQNVTLSCEQNLNHDAMYWYRQDPGQGLRLIYYSQIVNDFQKGDIAEGYSVSREKKESFPLTVTSAQKNPTAFYLCASRETGAENTDTQYFGPGTRLTVL.